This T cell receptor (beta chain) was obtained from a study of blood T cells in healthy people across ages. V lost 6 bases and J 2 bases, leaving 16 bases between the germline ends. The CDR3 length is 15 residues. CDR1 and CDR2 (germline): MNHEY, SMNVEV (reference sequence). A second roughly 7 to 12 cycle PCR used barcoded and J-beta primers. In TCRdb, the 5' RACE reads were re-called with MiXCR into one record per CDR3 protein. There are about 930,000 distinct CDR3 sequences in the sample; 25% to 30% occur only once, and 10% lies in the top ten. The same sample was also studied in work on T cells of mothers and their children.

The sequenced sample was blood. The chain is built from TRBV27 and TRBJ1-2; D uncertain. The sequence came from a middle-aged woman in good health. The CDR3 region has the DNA TGTGCCAGCAGCCTGCAGATGATCACAAACTATGGCTACACCTTC. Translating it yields CASSLQMITNYGYTF.